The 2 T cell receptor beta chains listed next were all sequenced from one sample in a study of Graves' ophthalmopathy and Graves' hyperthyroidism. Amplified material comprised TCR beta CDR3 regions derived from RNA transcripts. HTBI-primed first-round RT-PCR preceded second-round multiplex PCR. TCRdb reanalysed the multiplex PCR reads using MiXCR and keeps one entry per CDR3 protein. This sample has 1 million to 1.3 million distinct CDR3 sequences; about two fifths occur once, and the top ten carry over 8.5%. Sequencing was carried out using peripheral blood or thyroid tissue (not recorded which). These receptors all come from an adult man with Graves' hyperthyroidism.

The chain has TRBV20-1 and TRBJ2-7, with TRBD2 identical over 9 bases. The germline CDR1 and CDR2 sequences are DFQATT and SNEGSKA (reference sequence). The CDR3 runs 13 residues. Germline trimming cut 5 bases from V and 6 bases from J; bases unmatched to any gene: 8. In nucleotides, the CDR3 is TGCAGTGCTCTGCCCGAGACTAGCGGCGAGCAGTACTTC. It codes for CSALPETSGEQYF.

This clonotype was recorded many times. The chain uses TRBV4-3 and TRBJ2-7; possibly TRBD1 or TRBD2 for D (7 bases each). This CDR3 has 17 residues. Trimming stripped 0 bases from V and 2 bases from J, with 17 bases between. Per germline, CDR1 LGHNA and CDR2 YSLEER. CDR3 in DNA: TGCGCCAGCAGCCAAGAGTCTTCTTCAGGGGGGGCCTACGAGCAGTACTTC. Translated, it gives CASSQESSSGGAYEQYF.